This T cell receptor beta chain was profiled in a study of blood T cell repertoires in COVID-19. At the level of the study: PBMCs, B-cell-depleted T cells, or T cells were the source of the cDNA or gDNA that made up the material.

Participants were aged about 18 to 100 years from about 25 US areas. Sequencing used immunoSEQ multiplex PCR; TCRdb keeps in-frame clones, though not all of them. This table holds over 200,000 clones, about 91% found once. The source of this sequence is a woman in her thirties or forties with acute COVID-19. Sequenced: PBMCs or T cells enriched from blood (not recorded which).

The CDR3 protein is CASSPRSAAGEKLFF. CDR3 coding DNA: TGTGCCAGCTCACCACGGTCTGCGGCCGGAGAAAAACTGTTTTTT. This sequence joins TRBV18 and TRBJ1-4; D remains ambiguous. CDR3 length: 15 amino acids. The germline CDR1 and CDR2 sequences are KGHSH and LQKENI. V was clipped by 1 base and J by 8 bases, with 14 bases between them.